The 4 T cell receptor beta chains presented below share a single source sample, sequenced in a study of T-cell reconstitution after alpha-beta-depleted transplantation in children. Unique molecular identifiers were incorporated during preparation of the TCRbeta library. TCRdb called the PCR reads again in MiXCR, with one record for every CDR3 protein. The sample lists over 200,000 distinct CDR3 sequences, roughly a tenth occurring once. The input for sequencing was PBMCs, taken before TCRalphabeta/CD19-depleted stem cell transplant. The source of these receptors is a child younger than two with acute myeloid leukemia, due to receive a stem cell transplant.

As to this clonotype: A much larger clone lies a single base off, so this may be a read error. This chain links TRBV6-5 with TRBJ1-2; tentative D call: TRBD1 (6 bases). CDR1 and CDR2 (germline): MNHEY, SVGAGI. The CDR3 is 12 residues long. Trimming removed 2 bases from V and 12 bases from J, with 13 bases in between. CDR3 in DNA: TGTGCCAGCAGTTACGCCAGGGGCGGCGACACCTTC. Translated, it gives CASSYARGGDTF.

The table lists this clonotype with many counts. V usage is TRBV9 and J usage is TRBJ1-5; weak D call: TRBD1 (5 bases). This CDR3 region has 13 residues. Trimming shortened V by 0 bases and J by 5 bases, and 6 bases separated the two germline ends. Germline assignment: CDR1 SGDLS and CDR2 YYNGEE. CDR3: CASSVEGDQPQHF. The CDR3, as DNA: TGTGCCAGCAGCGTAGAAGGGGATCAGCCCCAGCATTTT.

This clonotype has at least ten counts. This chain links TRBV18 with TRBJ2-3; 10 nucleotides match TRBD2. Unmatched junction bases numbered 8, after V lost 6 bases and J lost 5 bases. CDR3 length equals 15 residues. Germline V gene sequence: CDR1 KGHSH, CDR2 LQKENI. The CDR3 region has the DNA TGTGCCAGCTCTCAAGCGGGAGGGCCTCAAGATACGCAGTATTTT. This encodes CASSQAGGPQDTQYF.

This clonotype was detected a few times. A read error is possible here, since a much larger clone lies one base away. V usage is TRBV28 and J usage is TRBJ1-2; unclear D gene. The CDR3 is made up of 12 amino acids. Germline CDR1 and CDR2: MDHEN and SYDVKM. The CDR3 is CASSFGSYGDTF. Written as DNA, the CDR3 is TGTGCCAGCAGTTTCGGCAGCTATGGCGACACCTTC.